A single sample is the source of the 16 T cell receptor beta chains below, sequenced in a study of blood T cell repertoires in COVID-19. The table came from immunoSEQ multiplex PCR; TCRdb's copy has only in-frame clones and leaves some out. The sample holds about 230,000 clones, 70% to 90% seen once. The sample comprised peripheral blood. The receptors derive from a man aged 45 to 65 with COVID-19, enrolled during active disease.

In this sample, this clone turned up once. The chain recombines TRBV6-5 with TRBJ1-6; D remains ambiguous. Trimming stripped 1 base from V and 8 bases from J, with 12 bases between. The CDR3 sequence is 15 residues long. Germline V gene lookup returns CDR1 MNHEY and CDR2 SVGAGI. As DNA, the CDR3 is TGTGCCAGCAGTTACTACGACGGACTGCATTCACCCCTCCACTTT. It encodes CASSYYDGLHSPLHF.

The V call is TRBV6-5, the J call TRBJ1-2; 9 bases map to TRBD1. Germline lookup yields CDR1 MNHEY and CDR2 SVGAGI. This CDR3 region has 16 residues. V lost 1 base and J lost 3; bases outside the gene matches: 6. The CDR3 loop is CASSYWMGQGDYGYTF. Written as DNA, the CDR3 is TGTGCCAGCAGTTACTGGATGGGACAGGGTGACTATGGCTACACCTTC.

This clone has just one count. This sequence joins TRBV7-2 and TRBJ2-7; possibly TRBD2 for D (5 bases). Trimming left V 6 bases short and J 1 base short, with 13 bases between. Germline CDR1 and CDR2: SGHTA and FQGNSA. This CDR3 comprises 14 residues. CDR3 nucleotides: TGTGCCAGCAGGACGTTTGAGGGTTCCTACGAGCAGTACTTC. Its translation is CASRTFEGSYEQYF.

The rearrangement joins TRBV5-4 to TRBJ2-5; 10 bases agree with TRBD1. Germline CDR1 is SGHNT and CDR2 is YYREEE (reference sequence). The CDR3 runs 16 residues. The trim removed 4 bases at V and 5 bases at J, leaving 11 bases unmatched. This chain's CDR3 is CASSRVPGQGSETQYF. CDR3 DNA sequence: TGTGCCAGCAGCAGGGTGCCGGGACAGGGGTCGGAGACCCAGTACTTC.

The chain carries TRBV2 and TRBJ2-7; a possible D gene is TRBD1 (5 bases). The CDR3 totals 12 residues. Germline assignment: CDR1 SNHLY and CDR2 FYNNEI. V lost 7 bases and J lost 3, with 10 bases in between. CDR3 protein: CASTQTDYEQYF. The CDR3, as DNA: TGTGCCAGCACCCAGACAGACTACGAGCAGTACTTC.

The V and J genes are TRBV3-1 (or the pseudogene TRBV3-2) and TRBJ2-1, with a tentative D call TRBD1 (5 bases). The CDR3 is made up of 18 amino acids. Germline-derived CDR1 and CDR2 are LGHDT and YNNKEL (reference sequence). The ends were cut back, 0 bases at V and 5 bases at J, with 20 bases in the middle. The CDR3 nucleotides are TGTGCCAGCAGCCAAGATCTGGGGCAGCTTGGAACTCACAATGAGCAGTTCTTC. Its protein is CASSQDLGQLGTHNEQFF.

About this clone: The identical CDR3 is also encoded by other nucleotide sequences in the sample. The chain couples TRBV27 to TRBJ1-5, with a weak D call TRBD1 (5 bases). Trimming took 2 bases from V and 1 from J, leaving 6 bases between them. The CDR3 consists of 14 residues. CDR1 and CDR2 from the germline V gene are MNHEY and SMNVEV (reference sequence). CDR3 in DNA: TGTGCCAGCAGTTTAGGGGCAAGCAATCAGCCCCAGCATTTT. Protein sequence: CASSLGASNQPQHF.

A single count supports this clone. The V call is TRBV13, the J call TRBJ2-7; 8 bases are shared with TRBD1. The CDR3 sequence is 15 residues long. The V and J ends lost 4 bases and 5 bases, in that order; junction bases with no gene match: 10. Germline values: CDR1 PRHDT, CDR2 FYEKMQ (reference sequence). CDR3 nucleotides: TGTGCCAGCAGCTCCTGGACAGGGTTTCGCGACGAGCAGTACTTC. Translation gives CASSSWTGFRDEQYF.

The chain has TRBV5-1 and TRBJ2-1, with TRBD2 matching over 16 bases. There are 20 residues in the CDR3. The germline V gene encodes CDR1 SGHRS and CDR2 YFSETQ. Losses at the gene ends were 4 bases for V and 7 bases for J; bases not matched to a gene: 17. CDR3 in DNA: TGCGCCAGCAGCCCGCGGGGACTAGCGGGAGGGCCCTCTAGGCGGAATGAGCAGTTCTTC. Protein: CASSPRGLAGGPSRRNEQFF.

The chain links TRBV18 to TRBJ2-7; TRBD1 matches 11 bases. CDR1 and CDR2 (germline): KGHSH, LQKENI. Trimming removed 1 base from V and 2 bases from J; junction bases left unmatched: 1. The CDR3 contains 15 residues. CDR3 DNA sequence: TGTGCCAGCTCACCACTGGGACAGGGGGCCTACGAGCAGTACTTC. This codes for CASSPLGQGAYEQYF.

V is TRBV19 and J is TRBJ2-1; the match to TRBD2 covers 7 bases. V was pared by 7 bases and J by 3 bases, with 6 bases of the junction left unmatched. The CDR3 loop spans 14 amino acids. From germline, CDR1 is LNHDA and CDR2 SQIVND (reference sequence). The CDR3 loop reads CASTPGGSYNEQFF. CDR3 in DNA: TGTGCCAGTACCCCGGGCGGGAGCTACAATGAGCAGTTCTTC. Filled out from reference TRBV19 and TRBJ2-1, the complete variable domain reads DGGITQSPKYLFRKEGQNVTLSCEQNLNHDAMYWYRQDPGQGLRLIYYSQIVNDFQKGDIAEGYSVSREKKESFPLTVTSAQKNPTAFYLCASTPGGSYNEQFFGPGTRLTVL.

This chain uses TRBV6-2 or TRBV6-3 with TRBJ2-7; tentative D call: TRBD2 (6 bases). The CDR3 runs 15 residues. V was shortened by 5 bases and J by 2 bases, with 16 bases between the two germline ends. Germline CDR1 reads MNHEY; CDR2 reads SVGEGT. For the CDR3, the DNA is TGTGCCAGCAGTACCTGGGACTCCAGAACCTACGAGCAGTACTTC. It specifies CASSTWDSRTYEQYF.

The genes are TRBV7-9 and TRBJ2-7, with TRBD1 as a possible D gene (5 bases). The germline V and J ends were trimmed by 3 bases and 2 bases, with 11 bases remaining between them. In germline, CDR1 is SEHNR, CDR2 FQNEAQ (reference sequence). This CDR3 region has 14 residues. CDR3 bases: TGTGCCAGCAGCTTGGACACAGCGACCTACGAGCAGTACTTC. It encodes CASSLDTATYEQYF. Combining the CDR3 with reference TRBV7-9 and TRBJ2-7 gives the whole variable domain DTGVSQNPRHKITKRGQNVTFRCDPISEHNRLYWYRQTLGQGPEFLTYFQNEAQLEKSRLLSDRFSAERPKGSFSTLEIQRTEQGDSAMYLCASSLDTATYEQYFGPGTRLTVT.

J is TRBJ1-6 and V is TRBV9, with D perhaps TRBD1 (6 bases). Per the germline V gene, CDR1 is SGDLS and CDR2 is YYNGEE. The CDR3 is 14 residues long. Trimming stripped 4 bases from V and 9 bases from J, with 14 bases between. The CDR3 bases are TGTGCCAGCAGCACTACAGGGATTTCTTCACCCCTCCACTTT. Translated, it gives CASSTTGISSPLHF.

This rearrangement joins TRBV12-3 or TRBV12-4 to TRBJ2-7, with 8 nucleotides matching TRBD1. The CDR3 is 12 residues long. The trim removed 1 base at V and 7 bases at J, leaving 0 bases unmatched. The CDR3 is CASSLGQGEQYF. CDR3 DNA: TGTGCCAGCAGTTTAGGACAGGGGGAGCAGTACTTC.

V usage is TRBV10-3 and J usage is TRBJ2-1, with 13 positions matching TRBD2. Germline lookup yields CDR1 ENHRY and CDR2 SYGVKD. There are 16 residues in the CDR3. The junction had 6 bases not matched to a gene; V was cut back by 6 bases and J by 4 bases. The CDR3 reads CAIRQTSGGTYNEQFF. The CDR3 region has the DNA TGTGCCATCAGACAGACTAGCGGGGGGACTTACAATGAGCAGTTCTTC.